These 20 T cell receptor beta chains share one sample of origin, sequenced in a study of cytomegalovirus exposure and HLA in healthy donors (dated by TCRdb to about 2017). The protocol used for the library was the immunoSEQ multiplex PCR assay. The multiplex PCR relied on a mix of 60 forward primers for TCR Vbeta segments and 13 reverse primers for TCR Jbeta segments. TCRdb took over this immuneACCESS table, retaining in-frame rearrangements with V and J assigned. Such tables are incomplete; in checked studies, under half of the missing clones stem from an unresolved V gene, and the remainder is unexplained. The sample yields some 120,000 clones; around 83% were counted once. The biggest ten clones account for about a fifth of the sample. The specimen sequenced was PBMCs. These TCRs come from a man aged 25 to 45 in good health and CMV-seropositive.

The CDR3 nucleotides are TGTGCCAGCAGCTTAGCGGGACAGGGGGCCGGGAACACCATATATTTT. Translated, it gives CASSLAGQGAGNTIYF. This rearrangement joins TRBV7-2 to TRBJ1-3, with TRBD1 matching over 12 bases. The CDR3 is made up of 16 amino acids. CDR1 is SGHTA and CDR2 is FQGNSA in the germline V gene. Trimming removed 0 bases from V and 7 bases from J; junction bases left unmatched: 4.

The chain carries TRBV30 and TRBJ2-7, with 7 bases that match TRBD2. Trimming cost V 2 bases and J 4 bases; bases outside gene matches: 2. Per the germline V gene, CDR1 is GTSNPN and CDR2 is SVGIG (reference sequence). CDR3 length: 12 residues. CDR3 in amino acids: CAWSPSGYEQYF. The CDR3 DNA follows: TGTGCCTGGAGTCCTAGCGGTTACGAGCAGTACTTC.

Only one count was recorded for this clone. The chain combines TRBV25-1 with TRBJ1-6; D is ambiguous. The CDR3 covers 15 residues. V lost 3 bases and J 8 bases, leaving 14 bases between the germline ends. Germline CDR1 MGHDK, CDR2 SYGVNS. CDR3 bases: TGTGCCAGCAGTGAGGTCAGAGACTACTATTCACCCCTCCACTTT. This sequence encodes CASSEVRDYYSPLHF.

V and J are TRBV5-5 and TRBJ2-4, with a weak D call TRBD1 (6 bases). The CDR3 loop spans 15 amino acids. Germline values: CDR1 SGHKS, CDR2 YYEKEE (reference sequence). Trimming left V 4 bases short and J 5 bases short, with 16 bases between. The CDR3 here is CASSLTGTNENIQYF. In nucleotides, the CDR3 is TGTGCCAGCAGCCTGACCGGGACAAACGAAAACATTCAGTACTTC.

V gene TRBV5-1 combines with J gene TRBJ2-5, with D possibly TRBD2 on 6 matching bases. Trimming shortened V by 2 bases and J by 4 bases, and 12 bases separated the two germline ends. Germline CDR1 reads SGHRS; CDR2 reads YFSETQ. CDR3 length: 14 amino acids. This chain's CDR3 is CASSFSGVGETQYF. CDR3 bases: TGCGCCAGCAGCTTCTCGGGGGTAGGAGAGACCCAGTACTTC.

Regarding this clone: This sample includes further DNA sequences coding for the same CDR3. The rearrangement links TRBV10-2 to TRBJ2-2, with 8 positions matching TRBD2. The CDR3 has 13 residues. V was clipped by 6 bases and J by 5 bases; unmatched bases: 2. Per germline, CDR1 WSHSY and CDR2 SAAADI. The CDR3 coding sequence is TGCGCCAGCAGCGGGAGGGGTACCGGGGAGCTGTTTTTT. Its translation is CASSGRGTGELFF.

The gene calls are TRBV6-1 and TRBJ2-3, with 8 bases identical to TRBD2. Trimming took 4 bases from V and 3 from J; bases not matched to a gene: 9. In germline, CDR1 is MNHNS, CDR2 SASEGT. This CDR3 contains 16 residues. The CDR3 is CASSGRGGSGTDTQYF. The CDR3 region has the DNA TGTGCCAGCAGTGGTCGGGGGGGGTCTGGGACAGATACGCAGTATTTT.

The chain is built from TRBV18 and TRBJ2-7; 7 nucleotides match TRBD1. This CDR3 has 17 amino acids. V lost 3 bases and J lost 4; bases outside the gene matches: 15. CDR1 and CDR2 from the germline V gene are KGHSH and LQKENI. The chain's CDR3 is CASSPPLDRDPPYEQYV. DNA for the CDR3: TGTGCCAGCTCACCCCCGCTAGACAGGGACCCCCCATACGAGCAGTACGTC.

This chain connects TRBV7-8 to TRBJ2-1; TRBD1 agrees at 7 bases. V dropped 5 bases and J dropped 2; count of bases not matched to a gene: 9. This CDR3 is built from 16 residues. The V gene's germline CDR1 is SGHVS and CDR2 FQNEAQ. The CDR3 DNA reads TGTGCCAGCAGCAAATCCCGGGACAGTCCCTACAATGAGCAGTTCTTC. Protein sequence: CASSKSRDSPYNEQFF.

In its sample, this clone was seen once. The chain combines TRBV19 with TRBJ2-3; D is uncertain. The CDR3 contains 13 residues. CDR1 and CDR2 from the germline V gene are LNHDA and SQIVND (reference sequence). V lost 3 bases and J lost 5, with 9 bases in between. Here the CDR3 DNA reads TGTGCCAGTAGTATTCGTCCGAGAGATACGCAGTATTTT. This translates into CASSIRPRDTQYF.

The chain couples TRBV7-2 to TRBJ1-2, with TRBD1 matching 7 bases. This CDR3 has 15 amino acids. CDR1 and CDR2 from the germline V gene are SGHTA and FQGNSA. V trimming: 5 bases; J trimming: 4 bases; junction bases outside the gene matches: 10. The CDR3: CASSPSRGVGYGYTF. Written as DNA, the CDR3 is TGTGCCAGCAGCCCCTCCAGGGGGGTAGGCTATGGCTACACCTTC.

Only one count was recorded for this clone. CDR3 DNA: TGTGCCACCAACCCCCTAGCGGGAACCCACAATGAGCAGTTCTTC. This sequence encodes CATNPLAGTHNEQFF. V gene TRBV28 combines with J gene TRBJ2-1; 9 positions agree with TRBD2. The germline CDR1 and CDR2 sequences are MDHEN and SYDVKM. CDR3 length: 15 residues. The ends lost 10 bases at V and 5 bases at J; junction bases unmatched: 12. Drawing the rest from reference TRBV28 and TRBJ2-1, the complete variable domain is DVKVTQSSRYLVKRTGEKVFLECVQDMDHENMFWYRQDPGLGLRLIYFSYDVKMKEKGDIPEGYSVSREKKERFSLILESASTNQTSMYLCATNPLAGTHNEQFFGPGTRLTVL.

J is TRBJ2-7 and V is TRBV28, with D tentatively TRBD2 (6 bases). V was shortened by 4 bases and J by 3 bases, with 13 bases between the two germline ends. Per the germline V gene, CDR1 is MDHEN and CDR2 is SYDVKM. CDR3 size: 14 residues. CDR3 in DNA: TGTGCCAGCAGTTCTTCTAGCGCGTACTACGAGCAGTACTTC. This gives the protein CASSSSSAYYEQYF.

The chain is built from TRBV15 and TRBJ2-7; 7 nucleotides line up with TRBD1. V lost 1 base and J lost 2; bases outside the gene matches: 2. Germline lookup yields CDR1 LNHNV and CDR2 YYDKDF (reference sequence). This CDR3 spans 14 amino acids. CDR3 coding DNA: TGTGCCACCAGCAGAGGGCAGGGGGCCTACGAGCAGTACTTC. This sequence encodes CATSRGQGAYEQYF.

The chain links TRBV2 to TRBJ1-1, with TRBD1 matching 8 bases. Germline-derived CDR1 and CDR2 are SNHLY and FYNNEI. The CDR3 has 14 residues. The V segment lost 3 bases and the J segment 3 bases; nucleotides outside the gene matches: 3. The CDR3 loop reads CASSEEQGDTEAFF. The CDR3 DNA follows: TGTGCCAGCAGTGAGGAACAGGGGGACACTGAAGCTTTCTTT.

J is TRBJ1-4 and V is TRBV25-1; possible D gene TRBD1, 5 bases. Germline CDR1 reads MGHDK; CDR2 reads SYGVNS. The CDR3 runs 15 residues. Trimming pared 3 bases from V and 1 base from J, leaving 9 bases between. CDR3 sequence reads: CASSEWGGTNEKLFF. For the CDR3, the DNA is TGTGCCAGCAGTGAGTGGGGGGGAACTAATGAAAAACTGTTTTTT.

As for this clone: The same CDR3 is also encoded by other DNA sequences in this sample. The J gene is TRBJ2-2, the V gene TRBV15; D is possibly TRBD2 (6 bases). V was cut by 0 bases and J by 7 bases, with 15 bases left in between. CDR3 length equals 16 residues. Germline V gene lookup returns CDR1 LNHNV and CDR2 YYDKDF (reference sequence). In nucleotides, the CDR3 is TGTGCCACCAGCAGAGATTGGGGGGTGGGCGGCGGGGAGCTGTTTTTT. It codes for CATSRDWGVGGGELFF.

Turning to this clone: One junction end disagrees with the germline gene, perhaps due to a read error. The chain combines TRBV7-9 with TRBJ2-7; 7 nucleotides align to TRBD1. This CDR3 region has 16 residues. Germline-derived CDR1 and CDR2 are SEHNR and FQNEAQ (reference sequence). The CDR3 nucleotides are TGTTCCAGCAGCTATGAGGGGGCGAAACATTTCTACGAGCAGTACTTC. Its protein product is CSSSYEGAKHFYEQYF. The full variable domain, completed using reference TRBV7-9 and TRBJ2-7, is DTGVSQNPRHKITKRGQNVTFRCDPISEHNRLYWYRQTLGQGPEFLTYFQNEAQLEKSRLLSDRFSAERPKGSFSTLEIQRTEQGDSAMYLCSSSYEGAKHFYEQYFGPGTRLTVT.

Comment on this clone: In the same sample, other DNA sequences code for this CDR3. The chain recombines TRBV6-5 with TRBJ1-2, with D unresolved. The CDR3 runs 15 residues. Germline lookup yields CDR1 MNHEY and CDR2 SVGAGI. V was cut by 2 bases and J by 4 bases, with 14 bases left in between. CDR3 nucleotide sequence: TGTGCCAGCAGTTACAGGGCCTCGCGGGTCTATGGCTACACCTTC. Translation: CASSYRASRVYGYTF.

This chain uses TRBV5-4 with TRBJ2-3; no clear D. Germline V gene sequence: CDR1 SGHNT, CDR2 YYREEE (reference sequence). This CDR3 is built from 15 residues. Trimming removed 0 bases at V and 0 bases at J, with 8 bases between. CDR3 coding DNA: TGTGCCAGCAGCTTGGACCTAGTGAGCACAGATACGCAGTATTTT. Its protein product is CASSLDLVSTDTQYF.